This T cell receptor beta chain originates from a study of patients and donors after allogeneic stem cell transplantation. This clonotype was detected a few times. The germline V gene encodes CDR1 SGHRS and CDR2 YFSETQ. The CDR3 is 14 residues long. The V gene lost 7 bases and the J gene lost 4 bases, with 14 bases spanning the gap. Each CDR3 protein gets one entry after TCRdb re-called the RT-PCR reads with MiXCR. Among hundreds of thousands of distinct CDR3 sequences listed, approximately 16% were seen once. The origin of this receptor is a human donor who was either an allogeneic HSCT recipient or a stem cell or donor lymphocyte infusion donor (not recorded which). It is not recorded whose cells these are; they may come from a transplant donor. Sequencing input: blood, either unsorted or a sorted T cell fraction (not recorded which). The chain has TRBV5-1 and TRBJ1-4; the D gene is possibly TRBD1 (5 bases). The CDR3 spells CASASGTGNEKLFF. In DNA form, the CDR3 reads TGCGCCAGCGCTTCCGGGACGGGTAATGAAAAACTGTTTTTT.